Listed here are 22 T cell receptor beta chains from one sample, sequenced in a study of shared clonotypes between healthy human individuals. Profiled with immunoSEQ multiplex PCR; TCRdb holds only in-frame clones, not every one. The table records 600,000 to 750,000 clones, 72% of them present only once. Input material: memory CD4+ T cells sorted from blood. Subset described: CD45RA-negative fraction. The receptors derive from a woman in her 30s in good health.

The V call is TRBV5-1, the J call TRBJ1-1, with a possible D match to TRBD1 (5 bases). Germline CDR1 and CDR2: SGHRS and YFSETQ. The length of the CDR3 is 14 residues. Trimming pared 4 bases from V and 1 base from J, leaving 11 bases between. CDR3 nucleotide sequence: TGCGCCAGCAGCCCTCAGACAGCGAACACTGAAGCTTTCTTT. This gives the protein CASSPQTANTEAFF.

This chain links TRBV11-2 with TRBJ2-6; perhaps TRBD1 as D (5 bases). Germline V gene lookup returns CDR1 SGHAT and CDR2 FQNNGV. Between the trimmed V and J ends, which lost 7 bases and 2 bases, there was a span of 9 bases. The CDR3 runs to 14 residues. This CDR3 is CASKTGAGANVLTF. The CDR3, as DNA: TGTGCCAGCAAAACAGGTGCTGGGGCCAACGTCCTGACTTTC.

Regarding this clone: In the same sample, other DNA sequences code for this CDR3. The V and J genes are TRBV7-2 and TRBJ2-5; D unresolved. Trimming cost V 0 bases and J 2 bases, with 7 bases left between them. The CDR3 length is 14 residues. The germline gives CDR1 SGHTA, CDR2 FQGNSA. CDR3: CASSLAGSQETQYF. In nucleotides, the CDR3 is TGTGCCAGCAGCTTAGCAGGTTCACAAGAGACCCAGTACTTC. Combining the CDR3 with reference TRBV7-2 and TRBJ2-5 gives the whole variable domain GAGVSQSPSNKVTEKGKDVELRCDPISGHTALYWYRQSLGQGLEFLIYFQGNSAPDKSGLPSDRFSAERTGGSVSTLTIQRTQQEDSAVYLCASSLAGSQETQYFGPGTRLLVL.

This clone has a single count. CDR3 loop: CAVGAGRGEKLFF. CDR3 in DNA: TGTGCCGTAGGGGCAGGGAGGGGTGAAAAACTGTTTTTT. This chain connects TRBV10-3 to TRBJ1-4; the D gene is possibly TRBD1 (5 bases). Germline-derived CDR1 and CDR2 are ENHRY and SYGVKD. V gave up 11 bases and J gave up 7 bases, with 17 bases separating them. This CDR3 is 13 amino acids long.

The chain combines TRBV14 with TRBJ2-7; D is uncertain. Germline V gene lookup returns CDR1 SGHDN and CDR2 FVKESK. The CDR3 runs to 16 residues. With 1 base removed from V and 1 base from J, the gap between germline ends came to 14 bases. The CDR3 loop is CASSQVTGKRSYEQYF. CDR3 bases: TGTGCCAGCAGCCAAGTTACGGGTAAAAGGTCCTACGAGCAGTACTTC.

The chain is built from TRBV27 and TRBJ2-1, with 15 bases identical to TRBD2. Germline V gene sequence: CDR1 MNHEY, CDR2 SMNVEV (reference sequence). Losses at the gene ends were 5 bases for V and 2 bases for J; bases not matched to a gene: 13. The length of the CDR3 is 20 residues. CDR3 amino acids: CASSHRRTSGRGTTYNEQFF. CDR3 coding DNA: TGTGCCAGCAGTCATAGAAGGACTAGCGGGAGGGGAACTACCTACAATGAGCAGTTCTTC.

The rearrangement links TRBV11-2 to TRBJ2-3, with 7 positions matching TRBD1. This CDR3 comprises 15 residues. The germline CDR1 and CDR2 sequences are SGHAT and FQNNGV. Germline trimming cut 7 bases from V and 0 bases from J; bases unmatched to any gene: 7. CDR3 in DNA: TGTGCCAGCACAACGGGGACAGTTAGCACAGATACGCAGTATTTT. It encodes CASTTGTVSTDTQYF.

The J gene is TRBJ2-7, the V gene TRBV28; a weak D match, TRBD2 (6 bases). V lost 3 bases, J lost 0 bases, and 12 bases lay in between. The length of the CDR3 is 15 residues. The germline V gene encodes CDR1 MDHEN and CDR2 SYDVKM. The CDR3 protein is CASSFDTGSSYEQYF. CDR3 nucleotide sequence: TGTGCCAGCAGTTTCGACACCGGGAGCTCCTACGAGCAGTACTTC.

The rearrangement joins TRBV19 to TRBJ2-7, with TRBD2 matching over 9 bases. Unmatched junction bases numbered 10, after V lost 3 bases and J lost 7 bases. The CDR3 is made up of 15 amino acids. Germline CDR1 is LNHDA and CDR2 is SQIVND (reference sequence). The CDR3 DNA reads as TGTGCCAGTAGTATTCAGGCTAGCGGGGTCGCGGAGCAGTACTTC. It codes for CASSIQASGVAEQYF.

V is TRBV11-2 and J is TRBJ1-4; D gene ambiguous. The CDR3 contains 16 residues. Trimming left V 0 bases short and J 6 bases short, with 14 bases between. Germline V CDR1 and CDR2: SGHAT, FQNNGV. The CDR3 loop reads CASSLDAAAEYEKLFF. DNA for the CDR3: TGTGCCAGCAGCTTAGATGCGGCAGCCGAATATGAAAAACTGTTTTTT.

V is TRBV4-2 and J is TRBJ1-1, with D perhaps matching TRBD1 (5 bases). CDR1 is LGHNA, CDR2 YNFKEQ, per germline. The CDR3 consists of 14 residues. Trimming left V 6 bases short and J 1 base short, with 12 bases between. The CDR3 region has the DNA TGTGCCAGCAGGGATGGGGGTCCGAACACTGAAGCTTTCTTT. Its protein is CASRDGGPNTEAFF.

This chain uses TRBV7-3 with TRBJ2-2, with D possibly being TRBD2 (5 bases). V was cut by 5 bases and J by 6 bases, with 10 bases left in between. Germline V gives CDR1 SGHTA, CDR2 FQGTGA. The CDR3 consists of 13 residues. The CDR3 is CASSRTAAGELFF. The DNA of the CDR3 is TGTGCCAGCAGCCGAACAGCGGCCGGGGAGCTGTTTTTT. The entire variable domain, with the rest obtained from reference TRBV7-3 and TRBJ2-2, is as follows: GAGVSQTPSNKVTEKGKYVELRCDPISGHTALYWYRQSLGQGPEFLIYFQGTGAADDSGLPNDRFFAVRPEGSVSTLKIQRTERGDSAVYLCASSRTAAGELFFGEGSRLTVL.

The V and J genes are TRBV5-1 and TRBJ2-7, with 7 bases lining up with TRBD1. Germline-derived CDR1 and CDR2 are SGHRS and YFSETQ. There are 16 residues in the CDR3. With 3 bases clipped from V and 2 bases from J, the junction kept 11 bases outside the gene matches. The CDR3: CASSSTSDRAPYEQYF. CDR3 nucleotide sequence: TGCGCCAGCAGCTCTACGTCTGACAGGGCCCCCTACGAGCAGTACTTC.

The chain recombines TRBV6-1 with TRBJ1-2; D remains ambiguous. Trimming left V 2 bases short and J 0 bases short, with 10 bases between. CDR1 and CDR2 (germline): MNHNS, SASEGT. The CDR3 totals 15 residues. The chain's CDR3 is CASSEIGYPNYGYTF. The CDR3, as DNA: TGTGCCAGCAGTGAAATCGGATATCCTAACTATGGCTACACCTTC.

J is TRBJ2-1 and V is TRBV9; 8 bases line up with TRBD2. J was trimmed by 7 bases and V by 6 bases; bases with no gene match: 15. This CDR3 has 16 amino acids. Germline-derived CDR1 and CDR2 are SGDLS and YYNGEE. As DNA, the CDR3 is TGTGCCAGCACCCTCCCCGGGACTAGTTCTATAAATGAGCAGTTCTTC. Protein sequence: CASTLPGTSSINEQFF. The full variable domain, completed using reference TRBV9 and TRBJ2-1, is DSGVTQTPKHLITATGQRVTLRCSPRSGDLSVYWYQQSLDQGLQFLIQYYNGEERAKGNILERFSAQQFPDLHSELNLSSLELGDSALYFCASTLPGTSSINEQFFGPGTRLTVL.

The V gene is TRBV5-4, the J gene TRBJ2-3; TRBD1 aligns across 8 bases. CDR3 size: 14 residues. The germline gives CDR1 SGHNT, CDR2 YYREEE (reference sequence). With V trimmed by 4 bases and J by 4 bases, 5 bases remained unmatched. The CDR3, as DNA: TGTGCCAGCAGCCGTGACAGGGGTTCAGATACGCAGTATTTT. Its protein product is CASSRDRGSDTQYF.

There are a few counts of this clone. The chain links TRBV28 to TRBJ2-3; D unresolved. CDR1 and CDR2 from the germline V gene are MDHEN and SYDVKM. This CDR3 is built from 13 residues. The V end lost 6 bases, the J end lost 2 bases, and 9 bases lay between the germline ends. The CDR3 region is CASRRTSTDTQYF. For the CDR3, the DNA is TGTGCCAGCAGGCGCACATCCACAGATACGCAGTATTTT.

The V gene is TRBV19, the J gene TRBJ2-5; D might be TRBD1 (6 bases). The CDR3 has 15 residues. Trimming shortened V by 5 bases and J by 4 bases, and 17 bases separated the two germline ends. From germline, CDR1 is LNHDA and CDR2 SQIVND (reference sequence). The CDR3 coding sequence is TGTGCCAGTAGTTCCATGACAGGCGGTCGAGAGACCCAGTACTTC. This codes for CASSSMTGGRETQYF.

This clone was seen a single time. The chain joins TRBV18 to TRBJ2-1; D is unresolved. CDR1 is KGHSH, CDR2 LQKENI, per germline. CDR3 length equals 12 residues. Trimming shortened V by 1 base and J by 9 bases, and 7 bases separated the two germline ends. CDR3 in DNA: TGTGCCAGCTCACCACAGAGCATTGAGCAGTTCTTC. It yields the protein CASSPQSIEQFF.

The chain joins TRBV6-1 to TRBJ2-7, with TRBD2 as a possible D gene (6 bases). Germline V CDR1 and CDR2: MNHNS, SASEGT. The CDR3 totals 14 residues. V was pared by 2 bases and J by 9 bases, with 17 bases between. The CDR3 DNA sequence: TGTGCCAGCAGTGAACCCTGGCAGCAGGAGGGGCAGTACTTC. It is translated as CASSEPWQQEGQYF.

The sample holds a few counts of this clone. This chain links TRBV7-9 with TRBJ2-3, with D tentatively TRBD1 (5 bases). CDR1 is SEHNR and CDR2 is FQNEAQ in the germline V gene (reference sequence). Trimming took 2 bases from V and 2 from J, leaving 8 bases between them. This CDR3 has 14 amino acids. The CDR3 DNA reads as TGTGCCAGCAGCTTACCAGGGAACACAGATACGCAGTATTTT. Its translation: CASSLPGNTDTQYF.

The chain uses TRBV19 and TRBJ2-7; 8 nucleotides line up with TRBD1. V was clipped by 7 bases and J by 0 bases; unmatched bases: 5. The CDR3 runs to 14 residues. Germline CDR1 and CDR2: LNHDA and SQIVND (reference sequence). The CDR3 is CASTPGGYSYEQYF. The CDR3 DNA reads as TGTGCCAGTACTCCAGGGGGCTACTCCTACGAGCAGTACTTC.